These 27 T cell receptor beta chains came from one sample sequenced in a study of neurological immune-mediated disorders. TCRdb itself ran the 5' RACE reads through MiXCR, one entry per CDR3 protein. Of tens of thousands of distinct CDR3 sequences detected, 20% to 30% appear once; the ten largest clones hold 20% to 30%. Sequencing was done on a sample of PBMCs. The receptors shown here come from an older woman in good health.

This clonotype was counted ten times or more. J is TRBJ2-1 and V is TRBV12-3 or TRBV12-4; D ambiguous. V dropped 6 bases and J dropped 0 bases, with 12 bases sitting between them. This CDR3 is 15 amino acids long. The CDR3 loop is CASRPGSSSYNEQFF. The CDR3 DNA reads TGTGCCAGCAGGCCCGGGTCGTCCTCCTACAATGAGCAGTTCTTC.

The sample holds a few counts of this clonotype. The chain recombines TRBV20-1 with TRBJ2-5, with D perhaps given as TRBD1 or TRBD2 (5 bases each). CDR1 is DFQATT and CDR2 is SNEGSKA in the germline V gene (reference sequence). V gave up 3 bases and J gave up 2 bases, with 19 bases separating them. The CDR3 extends over 16 amino acids. The CDR3 is CSASEAGHTRQETQYF. CDR3 DNA: TGCAGTGCTAGTGAAGCTGGACACACTAGACAAGAGACCCAGTACTTC.

V gene TRBV20-1 combines with J gene TRBJ1-5; 8 positions agree with TRBD1. The ends lost 6 bases at V and 4 bases at J; junction bases unmatched: 11. CDR1 is DFQATT and CDR2 is SNEGSKA in the germline V gene (reference sequence). CDR3 length equals 15 residues. CDR3 sequence (DNA): TGCAGTGCACTAACCGGGACAGGTGCAAATCAGCCCCAGCATTTT. It specifies CSALTGTGANQPQHF.

V usage is TRBV20-1 and J usage is TRBJ2-5, with TRBD1 matching 9 bases. CDR3 length: 16 amino acids. The V segment lost 1 base and the J segment 5 bases; nucleotides outside the gene matches: 11. Germline assignment: CDR1 DFQATT and CDR2 SNEGSKA (reference sequence). The CDR3 coding sequence is TGCAGTGCTAGAGCCCCCCCGGGACAGGGTTTCGAGACCCAGTACTTC. It specifies CSARAPPGQGFETQYF.

In this sample, this clonotype turned up a few times. The V gene is TRBV20-1, the J gene TRBJ2-2, with TRBD1 matching over 8 bases. V gave up 0 bases and J gave up 7 bases; unmatched junction bases: 16. The CDR3 is 18 amino acids. Per germline, CDR1 DFQATT and CDR2 SNEGSKA (reference sequence). For the CDR3, the DNA is TGCAGTGCTAGAGATTCAGCCCCCGGACAGGGTGGGAGCGGGGAGCTGTTTTTT. This gives the protein CSARDSAPGQGGSGELFF.

The chain uses TRBV7-7 and TRBJ2-5; 7 positions match TRBD2. The CDR3 spans 13 residues. The germline V gene encodes CDR1 SSHAT and CDR2 FNYEAQ (reference sequence). Trimming took 3 bases from V and 4 from J; bases not matched to a gene: 2. The DNA for the CDR3 is TGTGCCAGCAGCTTGGGGGGGTTAGAGACCCAGTACTTC. Translated, it gives CASSLGGLETQYF.

About this clonotype itself: Since a much larger clone is just one base distant, this may be a read error. A read error is likely, as this CDR3 ends without the conserved phenylalanine or tryptophan. This chain connects TRBV9 to TRBJ2-7; the match to TRBD2 covers 9 bases. Germline V gene data show CDR1 as SGDLS and CDR2 as YYNGEE. With V trimmed by 4 bases and J by 6 bases, 5 bases remained unmatched. This CDR3 has 13 residues. Here the CDR3 reads CASSRGLAGEQYL. The CDR3 coding sequence is TGTGCCAGCAGCAGGGGACTAGCTGGCGAGCAGTACCTC.

The table lists this clonotype with many counts. The chain uses TRBV5-1 and TRBJ2-1; 9 bases map to TRBD2. Germline lookup yields CDR1 SGHRS and CDR2 YFSETQ. J was trimmed by 8 bases and V by 1 base; bases with no gene match: 7. The CDR3 loop spans 15 amino acids. The CDR3 DNA reads as TGCGCCAGCAGCTTGTATGGTAGCGGGAGCGATGAGCAGTTCTTC. Translation gives CASSLYGSGSDEQFF.

This chain joins TRBV10-3 and TRBJ1-6; 8 nucleotides agree with TRBD1. Germline trimming cut 7 bases from V and 7 bases from J; bases unmatched to any gene: 3. Germline loops: CDR1 ENHRY, CDR2 SYGVKD. The CDR3 is 13 amino acids. The CDR3 sequence: CAITQGANSPLHF. The CDR3 region has the DNA TGTGCCATCACCCAGGGGGCAAATTCACCCCTCCACTTT.

This clonotype was detected many times. The J gene is TRBJ2-3, the V gene TRBV24-1; a possible D gene is TRBD2 (7 bases). The V gene's germline CDR1 is KGHDR and CDR2 SFDVKD. CDR3 length: 21 residues. Trimming took off 2 bases at V and 1 base at J, with 27 bases between the two ends. The CDR3 loop is CATSDSRGRREQRRGTDTQYF. CDR3 in DNA: TGTGCCACCAGTGATTCCCGGGGGCGGCGGGAGCAGCGGCGGGGCACAGATACGCAGTATTTT.

This clonotype was seen repeatedly, ten times or more. The chain carries TRBV12-3 or TRBV12-4 and TRBJ1-3; 7 bases match TRBD1. The CDR3 is 15 residues long. The V segment lost 3 bases and the J segment 0 bases; nucleotides outside the gene matches: 2. CDR3 nucleotides: TGTGCCAGCAGTTTGGACAGGAGCTCTGGAAACACCATATATTTT. Residues: CASSLDRSSGNTIYF.

This clonotype was counted ten times or more. The chain couples TRBV5-1 to TRBJ2-1, with a tentative D call TRBD2 (5 bases). Germline assignment: CDR1 SGHRS and CDR2 YFSETQ. Between the trimmed V and J ends, which lost 0 bases and 1 base, there was a span of 17 bases. The CDR3 is 18 amino acids. CDR3 bases: TGCGCCAGCAGCTTGGTCCCCTCGGGCGGGCTGTCCTACAATGAGCAGTTCTTC. Its translation is CASSLVPSGGLSYNEQFF.

This clonotype was seen ten or more times. The V gene is TRBV12-3 or TRBV12-4, the J gene TRBJ2-3, with 8 bases aligning to TRBD2. V lost 4 bases to trimming and J lost 8 bases; unmatched junction nucleotides: 8. The length of the CDR3 is 14 residues. The CDR3 reads CASSYSGSLGTQYF. Here the CDR3 DNA reads TGTGCCAGCAGTTACAGCGGGAGTCTAGGTACGCAGTATTTT.

This rearrangement joins TRBV7-2 to TRBJ2-7, with TRBD2 matching 7 bases. This CDR3 is built from 16 residues. The germline V gene encodes CDR1 SGHTA and CDR2 FQGNSA. V was clipped by 1 base and J by 5 bases; unmatched bases: 11. For the CDR3, the DNA is TGTGCCAGCAGCTTAGGGTTTTGGGCGGGAGCCCACGAGCAGTACTTC. This sequence encodes CASSLGFWAGAHEQYF.

J is TRBJ2-7 and V is TRBV7-9; 11 nucleotides line up with TRBD2. Germline lookup yields CDR1 SEHNR and CDR2 FQNEAQ (reference sequence). The length of the CDR3 is 15 residues. Trimming removed 4 bases from V and 3 bases from J; junction bases left unmatched: 5. CDR3 sequence reads: CASSYPGTSGYEQYF. Here the CDR3 DNA reads TGTGCCAGCAGCTACCCCGGGACTAGCGGCTACGAGCAGTACTTC.

This clonotype was found many times. The CDR3 DNA reads as TGTGCCAGCAGCTTAGAGCCTTCCTTGAGGGGGACCCAGTACTTC. This gives the protein CASSLEPSLRGTQYF. The genes are TRBV7-9 and TRBJ2-5; D is perhaps TRBD1 or TRBD2 (5 bases each). This CDR3 has 15 amino acids. Trimming took off 1 base at V and 7 bases at J, with 16 bases between the two ends. Germline CDR1 reads SEHNR; CDR2 reads FQNEAQ (reference sequence).

The chain combines TRBV5-1 with TRBJ1-1; maybe TRBD1 (6 bases). Germline lookup yields CDR1 SGHRS and CDR2 YFSETQ. The CDR3 is made up of 14 amino acids. The V gene lost 7 bases and the J gene lost 0 bases, with 13 bases spanning the gap. CDR3 bases: TGCGCCAGCCGGCGACAGGACATGAACACTGAAGCTTTCTTT. Amino acids: CASRRQDMNTEAFF.

This clonotype was observed at least ten times. This chain links TRBV5-1 with TRBJ2-7; a possible D gene is TRBD2 (5 bases). This CDR3 spans 14 amino acids. Germline V gene lookup returns CDR1 SGHRS and CDR2 YFSETQ. The V end was cut by 8 bases, the J end by 0 bases, with 15 bases between. CDR3 residues: CASLLDGDSYEQYF. The CDR3 coding sequence is TGCGCCAGTTTACTCGACGGGGACTCCTACGAGCAGTACTTC.

The rearrangement uses TRBV9 and TRBJ2-2, with 7 bases lining up with TRBD2. This CDR3 region has 16 residues. Germline CDR1 is SGDLS and CDR2 is YYNGEE. The V and J ends lost 0 bases and 1 base, in that order; junction bases with no gene match: 3. The CDR3: CASSVVPGGNTGELFF. Here the CDR3 DNA reads TGTGCCAGCAGCGTAGTTCCGGGAGGGAACACCGGGGAGCTGTTTTTT.

At least ten counts were recorded for this clonotype. The chain uses TRBV20-1 and TRBJ2-7, with D possibly TRBD2 on 6 matching bases. This CDR3 is built from 14 residues. Trimming removed 3 bases from V and 2 bases from J, with 14 bases in between. Per the germline V gene, CDR1 is DFQATT and CDR2 is SNEGSKA (reference sequence). The CDR3 DNA is TGCAGTGCTAGGGGGGGAGCAGATCCCTACGAGCAGTACTTC. Translation gives CSARGGADPYEQYF.

There are many counts of this clonotype. The chain has TRBV7-8 and TRBJ1-5; D remains unclear. Germline lookup yields CDR1 SGHVS and CDR2 FQNEAQ. V dropped 4 bases and J dropped 2 bases, with 9 bases sitting between them. This CDR3 has 14 amino acids. The DNA for the CDR3 is TGTGCCAGCAGCTACGACACGGGCAATCAGCCCCAGCATTTT. Translated: CASSYDTGNQPQHF.

Many counts were recorded for this clonotype. The rearrangement joins TRBV29-1 to TRBJ2-2; no clear D gene. Germline assignment: CDR1 SQVTM and CDR2 ANQGSEA. V was trimmed by 6 bases and J by 0 bases, leaving 11 bases between them. CDR3 length: 14 amino acids. CDR3 DNA sequence: TGCAGCGTAGCCAAGTCCCCGAACACCGGGGAGCTGTTTTTT. Its protein product is CSVAKSPNTGELFF.

In its sample, this clonotype was seen many times. CDR3 bases: TGCGCCAGCAAGGGGGCTAGCGGGAGCACCGGGGAGCTGTTTTTT. Translating it yields CASKGASGSTGELFF. This chain links TRBV5-1 with TRBJ2-2; TRBD2 agrees at 10 bases. Germline V gene data show CDR1 as SGHRS and CDR2 as YFSETQ. The CDR3 loop spans 15 amino acids. V trimming: 6 bases; J trimming: 4 bases; junction bases outside the gene matches: 6.

The CDR3 region is CASRYNRIGYTF. CDR3 nucleotide sequence: TGTGCCAGCAGATATAACAGGATTGGCTACACCTTC. The genes are TRBV6-2 or TRBV6-3 and TRBJ1-2; tentatively, D is TRBD1 (5 bases). Germline V lookup: CDR1 MNHEY, CDR2 SVGEGT. The CDR3 is 12 residues long. The V end lost 6 bases, the J end lost 7 bases, and 12 bases lay between the germline ends.

At least ten counts were recorded for this clonotype. The rearrangement links TRBV5-1 to TRBJ2-2; D might be TRBD2 (7 bases). The CDR3 is 16 amino acids. V was cut by 4 bases and J by 7 bases, with 20 bases left in between. Germline loops: CDR1 SGHRS, CDR2 YFSETQ. The CDR3 nucleotides are TGCGCCAGCAGCCCCTACAGAGGGGGGGCGAACGGGGAGCTGTTTTTT. It codes for CASSPYRGGANGELFF.

The table lists this clonotype with many counts. The CDR3 region has the DNA TGCAGCGTTACGTTGCAACATGGAAACACCATATATTTT. Protein product: CSVTLQHGNTIYF. The chain combines TRBV29-1 with TRBJ1-3, with no clear D. The V end was cut by 5 bases, the J end by 3 bases, with 11 bases between. This CDR3 spans 13 amino acids. CDR1 SQVTM and CDR2 ANQGSEA come from the germline V gene. The full variable domain, completed using reference TRBV29-1 and TRBJ1-3, is SAVISQKPSRDICQRGTSLTIQCQVDSQVTMMFWYRQQPGQSLTLIATANQGSEATYESGFVIDKFPISRPNLTFSTLTVSNMSPEDSSIYLCSVTLQHGNTIYFGEGSWLTVV.

This clonotype was seen repeatedly, ten times or more. J is TRBJ2-7 and V is TRBV7-2; 13 bases are a match to TRBD2. This CDR3 spans 16 amino acids. The V gene's germline CDR1 is SGHTA and CDR2 FQGNSA. The junction had 7 bases not matched to a gene; V was cut back by 1 base and J by 7 bases. This CDR3 reads CASSLDSGTSGAEQYF. The CDR3 bases are TGTGCCAGCAGCTTAGATTCGGGGACTAGCGGGGCTGAGCAGTACTTC.